One sample yielded the 2 T cell receptor beta chains listed below, sequenced in a study of blood T cell repertoires in COVID-19. Assay: immunoSEQ multiplex PCR; the TCRdb copy retains only in-frame clones and omits some. The repertoire includes 500,000 or so clones, 87% of them detected once, and 0.7% sits in the top ten. Material for sequencing was PBMCs or T cells enriched from blood (not recorded which). Receptors originate from a woman aged 18 to 35 who had recovered from COVID-19.

The DNA of the CDR3 is TGTGCTAGTGGTTTGGTACTAGCGGGGGGGCCGGATACGCAGTATTTT. Translating gives CASGLVLAGGPDTQYF. The chain combines TRBV12-5 with TRBJ2-3, with TRBD2 identical over 13 bases. Germline V gene data show CDR1 as LGHNT and CDR2 as FRNRAP. This CDR3 is 16 amino acids long. J lost 6 bases, V lost 0 bases, and 3 bases had no gene match.

The chain is built from TRBV4-1 and TRBJ2-7; the D gene is possibly TRBD2 (5 bases). There are 13 residues in the CDR3. Germline V lookup: CDR1 MGHRA, CDR2 YSYEKL. Trimming pared 1 base from V and 5 bases from J, leaving 9 bases between. CDR3 nucleotide sequence: TGCGCCAGCAGCCAAGGAGGGTTTGACGAGCAGTACTTC. The encoded protein is CASSQGGFDEQYF.